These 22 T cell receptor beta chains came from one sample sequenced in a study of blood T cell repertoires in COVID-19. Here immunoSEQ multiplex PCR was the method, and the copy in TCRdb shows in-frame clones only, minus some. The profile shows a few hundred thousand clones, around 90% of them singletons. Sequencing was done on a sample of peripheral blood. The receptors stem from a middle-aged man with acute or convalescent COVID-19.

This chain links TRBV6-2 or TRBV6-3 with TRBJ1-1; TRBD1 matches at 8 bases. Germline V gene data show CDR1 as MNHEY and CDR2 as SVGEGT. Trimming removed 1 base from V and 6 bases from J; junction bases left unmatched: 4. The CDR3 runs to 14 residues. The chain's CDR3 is CASSYWGQVPEAFF. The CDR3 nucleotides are TGTGCCAGCAGTTACTGGGGACAGGTCCCTGAAGCTTTCTTT.

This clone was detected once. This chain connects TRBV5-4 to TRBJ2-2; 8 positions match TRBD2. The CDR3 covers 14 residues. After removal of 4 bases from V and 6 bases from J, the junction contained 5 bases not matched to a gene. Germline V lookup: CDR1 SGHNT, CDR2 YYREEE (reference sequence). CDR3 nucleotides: TGTGCCAGCAGCCCGGGACTAGGCCCCGGGGAGCTGTTTTTT. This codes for CASSPGLGPGELFF.

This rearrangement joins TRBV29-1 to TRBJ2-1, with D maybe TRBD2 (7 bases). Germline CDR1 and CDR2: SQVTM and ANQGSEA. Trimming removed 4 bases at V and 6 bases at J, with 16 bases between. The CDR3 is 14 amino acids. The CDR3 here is CSVVRGRLANEQFF. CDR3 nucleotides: TGCAGCGTTGTGCGGGGGCGCCTTGCCAATGAGCAGTTCTTC.

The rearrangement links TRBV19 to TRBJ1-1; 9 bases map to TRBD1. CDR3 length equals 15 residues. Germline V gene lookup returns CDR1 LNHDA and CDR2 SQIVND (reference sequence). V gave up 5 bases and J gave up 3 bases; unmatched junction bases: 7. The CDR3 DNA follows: TGTGCCAGTAGTCTTGGGACAGGGACGGACACTGAAGCTTTCTTT. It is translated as CASSLGTGTDTEAFF.

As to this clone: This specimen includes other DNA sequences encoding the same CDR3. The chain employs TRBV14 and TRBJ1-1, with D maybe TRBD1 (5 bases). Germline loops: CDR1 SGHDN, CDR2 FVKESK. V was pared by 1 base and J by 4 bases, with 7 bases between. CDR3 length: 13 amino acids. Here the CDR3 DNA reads TGTGCCAGCAGCCAAGTGGGGGGCACTGAAGCTTTCTTT. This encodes CASSQVGGTEAFF.

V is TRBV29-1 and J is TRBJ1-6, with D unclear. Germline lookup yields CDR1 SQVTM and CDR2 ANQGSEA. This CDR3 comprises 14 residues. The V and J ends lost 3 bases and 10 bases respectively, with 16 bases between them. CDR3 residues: CSVDTGIQGSPLHF. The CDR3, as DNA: TGCAGCGTTGATACGGGGATCCAAGGATCACCCCTCCACTTT.

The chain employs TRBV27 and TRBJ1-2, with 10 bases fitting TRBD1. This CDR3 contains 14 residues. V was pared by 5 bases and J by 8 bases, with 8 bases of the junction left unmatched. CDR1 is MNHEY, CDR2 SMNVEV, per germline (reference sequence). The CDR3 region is CASSPGQGPAGYTF. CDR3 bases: TGTGCCAGCAGTCCGGGACAGGGGCCTGCCGGCTACACCTTC.

The CDR3 is CASSLGRGEAFF. CDR3 sequence (DNA): TGTGCCAGCAGCTTAGGAAGGGGCGAAGCTTTCTTT. The rearrangement joins TRBV5-4 to TRBJ1-1, with D tentatively TRBD1 (5 bases). V lost 2 bases to trimming and J lost 8 bases, with 10 bases between them. Germline CDR1 is SGHNT and CDR2 is YYREEE (reference sequence). The CDR3 consists of 12 residues.

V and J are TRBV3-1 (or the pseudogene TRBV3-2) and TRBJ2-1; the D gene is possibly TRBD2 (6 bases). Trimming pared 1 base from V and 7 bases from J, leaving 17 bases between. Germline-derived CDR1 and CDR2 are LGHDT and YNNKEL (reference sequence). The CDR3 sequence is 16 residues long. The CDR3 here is CASSQGGRGGNNEQFF. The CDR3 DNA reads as TGTGCCAGCAGCCAAGGTGGAAGGGGAGGTAATAATGAGCAGTTCTTC.

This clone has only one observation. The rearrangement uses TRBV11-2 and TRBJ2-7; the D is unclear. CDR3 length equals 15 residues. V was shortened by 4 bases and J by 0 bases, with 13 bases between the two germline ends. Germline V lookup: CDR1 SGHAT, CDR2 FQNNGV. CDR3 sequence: CASSSGTPYSYEQYF. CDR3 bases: TGTGCCAGCAGCTCCGGTACCCCCTACTCCTACGAGCAGTACTTC.

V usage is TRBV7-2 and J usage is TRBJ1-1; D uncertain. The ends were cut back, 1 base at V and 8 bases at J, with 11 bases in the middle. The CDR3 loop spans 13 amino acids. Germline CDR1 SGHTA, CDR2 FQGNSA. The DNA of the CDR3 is TGTGCCAGCAGCTTAGAGCAGGCCCGAGAAGCTTTCTTT. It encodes CASSLEQAREAFF.

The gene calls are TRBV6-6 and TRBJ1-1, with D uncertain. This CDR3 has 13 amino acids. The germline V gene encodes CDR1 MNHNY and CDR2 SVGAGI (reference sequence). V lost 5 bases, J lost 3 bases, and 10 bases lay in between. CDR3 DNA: TGTGCCAGCAGTGAGATAAGAGACACTGAAGCTTTCTTT. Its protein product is CASSEIRDTEAFF.

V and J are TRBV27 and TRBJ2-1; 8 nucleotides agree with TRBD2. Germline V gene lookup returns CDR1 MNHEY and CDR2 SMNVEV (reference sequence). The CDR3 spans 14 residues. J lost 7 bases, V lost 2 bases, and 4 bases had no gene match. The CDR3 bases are TGTGCCAGCAGTTTAAGGCGGGAGGTGAATGAGCAGTTCTTC. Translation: CASSLRREVNEQFF.

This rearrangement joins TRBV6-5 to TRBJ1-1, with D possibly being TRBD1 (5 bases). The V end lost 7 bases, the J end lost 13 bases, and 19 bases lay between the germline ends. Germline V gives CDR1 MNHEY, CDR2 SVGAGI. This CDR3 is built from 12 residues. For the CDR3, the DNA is TGTGCCAGCACTACCGGGGCGGGGAGTGATTTCTTT. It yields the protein CASTTGAGSDFF.

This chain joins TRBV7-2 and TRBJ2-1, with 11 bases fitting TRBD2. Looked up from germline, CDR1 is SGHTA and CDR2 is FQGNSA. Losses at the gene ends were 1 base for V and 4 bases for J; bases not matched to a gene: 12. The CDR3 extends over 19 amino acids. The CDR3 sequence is CASSLGRGSGGARYNEQFF. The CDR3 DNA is TGTGCCAGCAGCTTAGGACGAGGTAGCGGGGGGGCCAGATACAATGAGCAGTTCTTC.

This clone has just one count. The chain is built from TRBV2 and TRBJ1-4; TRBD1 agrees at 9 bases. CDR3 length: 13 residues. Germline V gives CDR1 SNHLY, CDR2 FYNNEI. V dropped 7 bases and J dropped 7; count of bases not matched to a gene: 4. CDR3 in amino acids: CASTGQGIEKLFF. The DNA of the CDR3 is TGTGCCAGCACGGGACAGGGCATTGAAAAACTGTTTTTT.

The CDR3 here is CASSPNRATNYGYTF. CDR3 nucleotide sequence: TGTGCCAGTAGCCCCAACAGGGCCACCAACTATGGCTACACCTTC. The chain recombines TRBV19 with TRBJ1-2; perhaps TRBD1 as D (6 bases). Germline values: CDR1 LNHDA, CDR2 SQIVND (reference sequence). Trimming took 6 bases from V and 2 from J, leaving 16 bases between them. This CDR3 has 15 amino acids.

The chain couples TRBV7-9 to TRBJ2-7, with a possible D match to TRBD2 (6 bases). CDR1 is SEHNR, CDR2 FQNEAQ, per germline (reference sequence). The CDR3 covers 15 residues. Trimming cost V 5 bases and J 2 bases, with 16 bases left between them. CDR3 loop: CASSHAGSSAYEQYF. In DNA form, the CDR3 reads TGTGCCAGCAGCCATGCGGGGTCCTCCGCCTACGAGCAGTACTTC.

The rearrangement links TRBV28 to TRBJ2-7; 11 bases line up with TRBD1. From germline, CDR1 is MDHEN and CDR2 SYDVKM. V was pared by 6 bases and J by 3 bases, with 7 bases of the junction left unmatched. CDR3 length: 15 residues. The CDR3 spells CASSSTGQGGYEQYF. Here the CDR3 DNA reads TGTGCCAGCAGCTCCACGGGACAGGGGGGCTACGAGCAGTACTTC.

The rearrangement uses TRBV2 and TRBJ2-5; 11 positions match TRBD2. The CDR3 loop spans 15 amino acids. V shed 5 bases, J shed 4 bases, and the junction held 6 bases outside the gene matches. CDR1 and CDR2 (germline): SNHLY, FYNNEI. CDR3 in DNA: TGTGCCAGCAGTCCGATAGCGGGAGGGAGAGAGACCCAGTACTTC. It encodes CASSPIAGGRETQYF.

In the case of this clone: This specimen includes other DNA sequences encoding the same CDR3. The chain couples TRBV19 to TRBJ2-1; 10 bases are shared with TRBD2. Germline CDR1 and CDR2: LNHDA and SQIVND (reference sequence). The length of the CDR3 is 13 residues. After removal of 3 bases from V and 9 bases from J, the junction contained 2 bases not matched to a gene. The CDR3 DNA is TGTGCCAGTAGTATCTTAGCGGGAGGTGAGCAGTTCTTC. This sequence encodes CASSILAGGEQFF.

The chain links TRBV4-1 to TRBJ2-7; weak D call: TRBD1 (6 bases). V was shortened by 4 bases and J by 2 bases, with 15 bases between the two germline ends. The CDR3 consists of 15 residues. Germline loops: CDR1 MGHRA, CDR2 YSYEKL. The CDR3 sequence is CASSPALDSTYEQYF. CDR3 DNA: TGCGCCAGCAGCCCCGCGCTGGACAGTACCTACGAGCAGTACTTC.